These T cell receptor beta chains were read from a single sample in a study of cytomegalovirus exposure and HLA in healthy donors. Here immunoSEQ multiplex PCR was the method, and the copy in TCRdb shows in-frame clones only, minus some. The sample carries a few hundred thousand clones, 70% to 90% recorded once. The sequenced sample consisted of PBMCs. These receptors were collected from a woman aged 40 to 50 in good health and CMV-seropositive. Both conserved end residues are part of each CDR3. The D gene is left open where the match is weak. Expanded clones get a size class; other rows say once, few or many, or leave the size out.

CDR3 DNA: TGTGCCAGCAGCTCTAGCGGGAGGGACTACAATGAGCAGTTCTTC; CDR3 protein: CASSSSGRDYNEQFF; V gene: TRBV7-3; clone size: NA; J gene: TRBJ2-1; D gene: TRBD2
CDR3 DNA: TGTGCCAGCAGCTTGGGCGGGGTTGGCAATCAGCCCCAGCATTTT; CDR3 protein: CASSLGGVGNQPQHF; V gene: TRBV5-4; clone size: NA; J gene: TRBJ1-5; D gene: NA
CDR3 DNA: TGTTCCAGCAGTCGTACAGGGGAGGATGGCTACACCTTC; CDR3 protein: CSSSRTGEDGYTF; V gene: TRBV7-9; clone size: once; J gene: TRBJ1-2; D gene: TRBD1
CDR3 DNA: TGTGCCAGCAGCTTGCCGACAGGGTATACTGAAGCTTTCTTT; CDR3 protein: CASSLPTGYTEAFF; V gene: TRBV7-2; clone size: NA; J gene: TRBJ1-1; D gene: TRBD1
CDR3 DNA: TGCGCCAGCAGCTCAGGGACAGGGGATAATGAAAAACTGTTTTTT; CDR3 protein: CASSSGTGDNEKLFF; V gene: TRBV5-1; clone size: NA; J gene: TRBJ1-4; D gene: TRBD1
CDR3 DNA: TGTGCCAGCAGTGATTGGCGGCGCGGGACCGAAGCTTTCTTT; CDR3 protein: CASSDWRRGTEAFF; V gene: TRBV25-1; clone size: NA; J gene: TRBJ1-1; D gene: NA
CDR3 DNA: TGTGCCAGCTCACCAGACAGGGGGAAAAACATTCAGTACTTC; CDR3 protein: CASSPDRGKNIQYF; V gene: TRBV18; clone size: NA; J gene: TRBJ2-4; D gene: TRBD1
CDR3 DNA: TGTGCCAACATCCGGGGGCAGCGGGGATACGAGCAGTACTTC; CDR3 protein: CANIRGQRGYEQYF; V gene: TRBV6-4; clone size: NA; J gene: TRBJ2-7; D gene: NA
CDR3 DNA: TGTGCCAGCAGCTTAGCCGGCGGGGTAGGTGCCGGGGGCACTGAAGCTTTCTTT; CDR3 protein: CASSLAGGVGAGGTEAFF; V gene: TRBV7-2; clone size: NA; J gene: TRBJ1-1; D gene: NA
CDR3 DNA: TGTGCCAGCAGCGTAGATGGAGCCACCCACACTGAAGCTTTCTTT; CDR3 protein: CASSVDGATHTEAFF; V gene: TRBV9; clone size: NA; J gene: TRBJ1-1; D gene: NA
CDR3 DNA: TGTGCCAGCAGCCCGGGACTAGCGGGAGGCGAGGATACGCAGTATTTT; CDR3 protein: CASSPGLAGGEDTQYF; V gene: TRBV5-4; clone size: NA; J gene: TRBJ2-3; D gene: TRBD2
CDR3 DNA: TGTGCCAGCAGTTACTCGAGATCTGGTTTCTACGAGCAGTACTTC; CDR3 protein: CASSYSRSGFYEQYF; V gene: TRBV6-5; clone size: NA; J gene: TRBJ2-7; D gene: NA
CDR3 DNA: TGTGCCAGCAGCCCTAGCGGGAGTACGGAGACCCAGTACTTC; CDR3 protein: CASSPSGSTETQYF; V gene: TRBV5-4; clone size: NA; J gene: TRBJ2-5; D gene: TRBD2
CDR3 DNA: TGTGCCTGGGAGGAGGGGCGGGGAGGGGCAGATACGCAGTATTTT; CDR3 protein: CAWEEGRGGADTQYF; V gene: TRBV30; clone size: NA; J gene: TRBJ2-3; D gene: TRBD2
CDR3 DNA: TGTGCCAGCCGTGGGCAGTTGAACACTGAAGCTTTCTTT; CDR3 protein: CASRGQLNTEAFF; V gene: TRBV19; clone size: NA; J gene: TRBJ1-1; D gene: NA
CDR3 DNA: TGTGCCAGCAGCCCCGGTTCCTACGAGCAGTACTTC; CDR3 protein: CASSPGSYEQYF; V gene: TRBV7-2; clone size: NA; J gene: TRBJ2-7; D gene: NA
CDR3 DNA: TGTGCCAGCAGCCAGACGGGCTATGGCTACACCTTC; CDR3 protein: CASSQTGYGYTF; V gene: TRBV16; clone size: NA; J gene: TRBJ1-2; D gene: NA
CDR3 DNA: TGTGCCCTGGAAAGCGGAGGCTACAATGAGCAGTTCTTC; CDR3 protein: CALESGGYNEQFF; V gene: TRBV30; clone size: NA; J gene: TRBJ2-1; D gene: NA
CDR3 DNA: TGTGCCAGCAGCGTAGACGTGGCAGCGTACCAAGAGACCCAGTACTTC; CDR3 protein: CASSVDVAAYQETQYF; V gene: TRBV9; clone size: NA; J gene: TRBJ2-5; D gene: NA
CDR3 DNA: TGCAGCGTTGGCCGGCCCGGGACAGGGGAAAGTAACTATGGCTACACCTTC; CDR3 protein: CSVGRPGTGESNYGYTF; V gene: TRBV29-1; clone size: NA; J gene: TRBJ1-2; D gene: TRBD1
CDR3 DNA: TGTGCCAGCAGCTTAAAGGAGGGCCTAGCCGAGCAGTACTTC; CDR3 protein: CASSLKEGLAEQYF; V gene: TRBV7-2; clone size: once; J gene: TRBJ2-7; D gene: NA
CDR3 DNA: TGTGCCAGCAGCTTATGGCGGGACAATGAGCAGTTCTTC; CDR3 protein: CASSLWRDNEQFF; V gene: TRBV7-3; clone size: NA; J gene: TRBJ2-1; D gene: NA